This T cell receptor beta chain was found in a study of blood T cell repertoires in COVID-19. The wider study: Sources were T cells, B-cell-depleted T cells, or PBMCs; the material itself was cDNA or gDNA.

The V gene's germline CDR1 is WSHSY and CDR2 SAAADI. The ends were cut back, 3 bases at V and 5 bases at J, with 7 bases in the middle. The CDR3 is 13 amino acids. How the authors handled the data: Reference gene primer amplification gave estimated nucleated cell counts. The table came from immunoSEQ multiplex PCR; TCRdb's copy has only in-frame clones and leaves some out. V and J calls and clone size are those listed in that table; D and trimming were worked out from the DNA. Here the sample spans about 260,000 clones, around 87% being singletons. The rearrangement joins TRBV10-2 to TRBJ2-2; maybe TRBD1 (6 bases). Input material: peripheral blood. The source is a woman aged 35 to 49 who had recovered from COVID-19. The CDR3 here is CASSEQGTGELFF. CDR3 in DNA: TGCGCCAGCAGTGAACAGGGTACCGGGGAGCTGTTTTTT.